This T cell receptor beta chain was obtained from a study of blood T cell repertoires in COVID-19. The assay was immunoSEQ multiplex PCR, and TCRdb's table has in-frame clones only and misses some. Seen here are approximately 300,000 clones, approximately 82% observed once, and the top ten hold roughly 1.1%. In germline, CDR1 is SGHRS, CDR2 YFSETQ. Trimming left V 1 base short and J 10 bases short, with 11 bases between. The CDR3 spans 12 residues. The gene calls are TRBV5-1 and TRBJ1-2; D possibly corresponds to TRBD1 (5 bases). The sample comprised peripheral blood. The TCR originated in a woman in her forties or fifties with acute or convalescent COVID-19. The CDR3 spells CASSLLQGLYTF. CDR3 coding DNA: TGCGCCAGCAGCTTGTTGCAGGGCCTCTACACCTTC.